This T cell receptor beta chain derives from a study of T-cell reconstitution after alpha-beta-depleted transplantation in children. The TCRbeta library was prepared with unique molecular identifiers. TCRdb reprocessed the PCR reads with MiXCR, giving one entry per CDR3 protein. The sample holds some 3,000 distinct CDR3 sequences, under 25% seen once. Study results and limitations: Expanded clones from the graft, numbering several hundred, reportedly supplied alpha-beta T cells about two months after transplant. At the one-year point after transplant, T-cell counts and TCRbeta diversity were found to come mostly from T cells that had been newly produced.

This clonotype is termed large (0.1 to 1%). Its antigen is as yet unknown. Germline V gene lookup returns CDR1 LNHNV and CDR2 YYDKDF (reference sequence). The CDR3 extends over 15 amino acids. V shed 6 bases and J shed 0 bases, with 14 bases lying between them. The V and J genes are TRBV15 and TRBJ1-1, with a tentative D call TRBD1 (6 bases). The starting material was PBMCs, mostly from graft donor cells, obtained 60 days after TCRalphabeta/CD19-depleted stem cell transplant. The receptor was derived from a female patient younger than 18 who had a stem cell transplant for acute lymphoblastic leukemia, so the T cells may come from the graft donor. CDR3 region: CATRPSGDMNTEAFF. For the CDR3, the DNA is TGTGCCACCAGACCGTCAGGGGACATGAACACTGAAGCTTTCTTT. Full variable domain (rest looked up from reference TRBV15 and TRBJ1-1): DAMVIQNPRYQVTQFGKPVTLSCSQTLNHNVMYWYQQKSSQAPKLLFHYYDKDFNNEADTPDNFQSRRPNTSFCFLDIRSPGLGDTAMYLCATRPSGDMNTEAFFGQGTRLTVV.